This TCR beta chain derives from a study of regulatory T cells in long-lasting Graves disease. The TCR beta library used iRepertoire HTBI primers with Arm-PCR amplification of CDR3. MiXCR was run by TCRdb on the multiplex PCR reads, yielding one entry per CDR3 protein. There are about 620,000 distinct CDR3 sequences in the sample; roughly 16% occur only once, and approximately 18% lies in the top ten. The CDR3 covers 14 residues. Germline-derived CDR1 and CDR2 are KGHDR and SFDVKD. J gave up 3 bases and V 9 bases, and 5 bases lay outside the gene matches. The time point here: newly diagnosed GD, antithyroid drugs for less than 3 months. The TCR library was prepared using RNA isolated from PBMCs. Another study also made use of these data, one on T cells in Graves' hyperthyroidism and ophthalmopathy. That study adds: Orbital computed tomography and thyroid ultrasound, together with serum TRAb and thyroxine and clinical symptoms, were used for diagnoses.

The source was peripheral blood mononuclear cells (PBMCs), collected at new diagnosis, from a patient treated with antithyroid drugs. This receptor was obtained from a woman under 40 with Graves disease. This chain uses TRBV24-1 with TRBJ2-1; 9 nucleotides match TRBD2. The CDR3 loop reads CATGSSGNYNEQFF. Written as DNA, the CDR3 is TGTGCCACCGGTTCTAGCGGGAACTACAATGAGCAGTTCTTC.